This T cell receptor beta chain appears in the sequencing data of a study of cytotoxic CD8 clonotypes in ibrutinib-treated CLL. This CDR3 region has 13 residues. The junction had 5 bases not matched to a gene; V was cut back by 6 bases and J by 6 bases. Looked up from germline, CDR1 is LNHDA and CDR2 is SQIVND (reference sequence). Study results and limitations: Clonotypes that were public were uncommon, and they contracted or stayed stable on treatment. Lymph node repertoires were not studied, and sampling times were unmatched.

Sequencing was performed with immunoSEQ multiplex PCR; in TCRdb, only in-frame clones are kept and a portion is missing. The repertoire holds a few hundred thousand clones, around 70% seen once, with roughly 15% in the top ten. Worth noting for this clone: Its antigen is unidentified.

The chain carries TRBV19 and TRBJ2-7; 10 positions agree with TRBD1. The TCR was taken from a human donor with chronic lymphocytic leukemia. The sequenced sample was PBMCs, obtained after 24 months of ibrutinib treatment. As DNA, the CDR3 is TGTGCCAGTAGAGGGACAGGGGACCCCGAGCAGTACTTC. Its translation: CASRGTGDPEQYF.